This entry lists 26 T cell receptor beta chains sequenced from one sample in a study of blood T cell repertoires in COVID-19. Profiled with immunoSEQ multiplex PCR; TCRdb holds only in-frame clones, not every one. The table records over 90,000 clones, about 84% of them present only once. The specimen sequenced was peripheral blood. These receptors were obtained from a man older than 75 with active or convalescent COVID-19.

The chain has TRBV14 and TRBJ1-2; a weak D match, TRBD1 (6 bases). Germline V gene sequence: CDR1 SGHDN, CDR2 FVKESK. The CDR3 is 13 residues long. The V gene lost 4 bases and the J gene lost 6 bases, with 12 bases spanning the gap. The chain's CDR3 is CASSPTRGHGYTF. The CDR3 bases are TGTGCCAGCAGCCCAACCAGGGGCCATGGCTACACCTTC. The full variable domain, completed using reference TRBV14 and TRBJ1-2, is EAGVTQFPSHSVIEKGQTVTLRCDPISGHDNLYWYRRVMGKEIKFLLHFVKESKQDESGMPNNRFLAERTGGTYSTLKVQPAELEDSGVYFCASSPTRGHGYTFGSGTRLTVV.

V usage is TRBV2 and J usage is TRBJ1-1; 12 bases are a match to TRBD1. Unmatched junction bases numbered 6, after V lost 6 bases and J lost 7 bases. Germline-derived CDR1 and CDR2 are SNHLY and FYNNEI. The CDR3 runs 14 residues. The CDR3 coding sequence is TGTGCCAGCAGGGGGACAGGGGGCGCCGGTGAAGCTTTCTTT. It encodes CASRGTGGAGEAFF.

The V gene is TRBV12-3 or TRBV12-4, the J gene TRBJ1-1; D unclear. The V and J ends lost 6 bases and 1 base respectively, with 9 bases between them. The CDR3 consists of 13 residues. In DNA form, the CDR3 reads TGTGCCAGCAGGGGCATGGGGAACACTGAAGCTTTCTTT. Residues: CASRGMGNTEAFF.

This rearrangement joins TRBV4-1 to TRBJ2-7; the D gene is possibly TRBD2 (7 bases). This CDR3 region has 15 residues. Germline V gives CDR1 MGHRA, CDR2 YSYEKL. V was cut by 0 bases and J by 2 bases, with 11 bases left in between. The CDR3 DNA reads TGCGCCAGCAGCCAAGAGTTCGGGGGGCCCTACGAGCAGTACTTC. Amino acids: CASSQEFGGPYEQYF.

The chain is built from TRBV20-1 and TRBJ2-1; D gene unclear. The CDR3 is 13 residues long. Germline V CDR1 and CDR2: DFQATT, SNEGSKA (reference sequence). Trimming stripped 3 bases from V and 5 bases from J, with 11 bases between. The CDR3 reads CSASPGTHNEQFF. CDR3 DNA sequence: TGCAGTGCTAGTCCAGGAACACACAATGAGCAGTTCTTC.

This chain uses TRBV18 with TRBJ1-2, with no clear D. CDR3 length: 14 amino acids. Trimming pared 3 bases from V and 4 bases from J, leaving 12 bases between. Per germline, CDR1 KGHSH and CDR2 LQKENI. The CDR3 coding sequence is TGTGCCAGCTCACCGGCATCAGGTCCCTATGGCTACACCTTC. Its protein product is CASSPASGPYGYTF.

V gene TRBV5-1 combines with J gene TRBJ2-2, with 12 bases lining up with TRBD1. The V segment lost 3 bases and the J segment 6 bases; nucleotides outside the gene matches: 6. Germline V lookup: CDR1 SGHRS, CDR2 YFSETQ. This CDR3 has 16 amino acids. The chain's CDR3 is CASSSGTGGPPGELFF. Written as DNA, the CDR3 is TGCGCCAGCAGCTCCGGGACAGGGGGCCCACCCGGGGAGCTGTTTTTT.

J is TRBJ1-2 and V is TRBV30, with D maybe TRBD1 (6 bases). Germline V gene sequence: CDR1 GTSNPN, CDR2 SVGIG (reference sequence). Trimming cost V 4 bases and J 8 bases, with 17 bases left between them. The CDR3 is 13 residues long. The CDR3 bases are TGTGCCTGGAACCTACAGGGAGTCGGCGGCTACACCTTC. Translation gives CAWNLQGVGGYTF.

This CDR3 is CASSLVQGEVGELFF. The CDR3 DNA reads TGTGCCAGCAGCTTAGTACAGGGGGAAGTCGGGGAGCTGTTTTTT. This chain connects TRBV7-2 to TRBJ2-2; 8 bases match TRBD1. Per the germline V gene, CDR1 is SGHTA and CDR2 is FQGNSA. V gave up 1 base and J gave up 7 bases; unmatched junction bases: 5. This CDR3 is 15 amino acids long. The full variable domain, rest sourced from reference TRBV7-2 and TRBJ2-2, is GAGVSQSPSNKVTEKGKDVELRCDPISGHTALYWYRQSLGQGLEFLIYFQGNSAPDKSGLPSDRFSAERTGGSVSTLTIQRTQQEDSAVYLCASSLVQGEVGELFFGEGSRLTVL.

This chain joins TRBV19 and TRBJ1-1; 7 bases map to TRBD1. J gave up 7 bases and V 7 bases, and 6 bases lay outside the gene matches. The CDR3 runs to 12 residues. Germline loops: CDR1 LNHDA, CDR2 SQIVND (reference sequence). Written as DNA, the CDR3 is TGTGCCAGTACGCAGGGGGACCGTGAAGCTTTCTTT. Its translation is CASTQGDREAFF.

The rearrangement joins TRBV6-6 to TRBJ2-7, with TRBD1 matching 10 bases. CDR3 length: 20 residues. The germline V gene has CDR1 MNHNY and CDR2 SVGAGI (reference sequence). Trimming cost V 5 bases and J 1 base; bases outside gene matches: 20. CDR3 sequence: CASSRTGQGQGTGASYEQYF. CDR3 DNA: TGTGCCAGCAGTCGCACGGGACAGGGGCAGGGGACTGGGGCATCCTACGAGCAGTACTTC.

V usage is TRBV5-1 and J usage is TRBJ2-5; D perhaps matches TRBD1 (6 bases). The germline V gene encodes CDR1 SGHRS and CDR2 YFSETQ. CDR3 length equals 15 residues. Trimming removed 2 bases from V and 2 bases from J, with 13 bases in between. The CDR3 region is CASSFRDGTQETQYF. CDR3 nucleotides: TGCGCCAGCAGCTTCCGGGACGGGACACAAGAGACCCAGTACTTC.

CDR3 protein: CASSETGDAYGYTF. CDR3 DNA sequence: TGTGCCAGCAGTGAGACAGGGGACGCGTATGGCTACACCTTC. The rearrangement uses TRBV6-1 and TRBJ1-2, with 8 nucleotides matching TRBD1. CDR3 length equals 14 residues. V gave up 3 bases and J gave up 5 bases; unmatched junction bases: 5. Germline V CDR1 and CDR2: MNHNS, SASEGT.

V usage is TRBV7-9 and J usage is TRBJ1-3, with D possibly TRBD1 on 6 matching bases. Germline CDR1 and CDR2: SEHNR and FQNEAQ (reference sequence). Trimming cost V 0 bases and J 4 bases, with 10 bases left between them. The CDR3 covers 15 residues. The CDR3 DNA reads TGTGCCAGCAGCTTAGCTACAGGGCAAGGAAACACCATATATTTT. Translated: CASSLATGQGNTIYF. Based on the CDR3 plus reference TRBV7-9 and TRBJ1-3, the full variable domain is DTGVSQNPRHKITKRGQNVTFRCDPISEHNRLYWYRQTLGQGPEFLTYFQNEAQLEKSRLLSDRFSAERPKGSFSTLEIQRTEQGDSAMYLCASSLATGQGNTIYFGEGSWLTVV.

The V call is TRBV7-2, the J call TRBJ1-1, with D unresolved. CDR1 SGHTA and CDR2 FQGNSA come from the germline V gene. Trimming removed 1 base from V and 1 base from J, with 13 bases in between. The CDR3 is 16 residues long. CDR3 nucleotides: TGTGCCAGCAGCTTAGTGGTACTTCCTGGGAACACTGAAGCTTTCTTT. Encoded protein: CASSLVVLPGNTEAFF.

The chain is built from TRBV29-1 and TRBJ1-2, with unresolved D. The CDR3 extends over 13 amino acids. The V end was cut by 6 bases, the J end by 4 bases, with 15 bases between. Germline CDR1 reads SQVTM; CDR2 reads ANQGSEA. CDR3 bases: TGCAGCGTGCGACCCCCTGCGGGCTATGGCTACACCTTC. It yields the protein CSVRPPAGYGYTF.

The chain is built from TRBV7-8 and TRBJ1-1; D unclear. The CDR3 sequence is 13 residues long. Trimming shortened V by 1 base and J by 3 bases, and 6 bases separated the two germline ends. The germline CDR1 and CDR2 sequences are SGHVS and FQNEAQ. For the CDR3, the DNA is TGTGCCAGCAGCTTAGGCACGGACACTGAAGCTTTCTTT. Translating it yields CASSLGTDTEAFF.

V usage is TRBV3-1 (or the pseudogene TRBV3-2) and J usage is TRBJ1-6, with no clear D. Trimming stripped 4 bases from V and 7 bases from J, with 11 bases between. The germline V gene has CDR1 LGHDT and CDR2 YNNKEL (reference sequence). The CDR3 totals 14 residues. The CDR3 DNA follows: TGTGCCAGCAGCCGACTTACGGTAAATTCACCCCTCCACTTT. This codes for CASSRLTVNSPLHF.

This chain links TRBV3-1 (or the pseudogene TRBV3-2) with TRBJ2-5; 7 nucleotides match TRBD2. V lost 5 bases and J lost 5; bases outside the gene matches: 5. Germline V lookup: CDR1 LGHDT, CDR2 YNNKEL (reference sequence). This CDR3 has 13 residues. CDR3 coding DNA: TGTGCCAGCAGCTCGTGGCGGGGGGAGACCCAGTACTTC. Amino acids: CASSSWRGETQYF.

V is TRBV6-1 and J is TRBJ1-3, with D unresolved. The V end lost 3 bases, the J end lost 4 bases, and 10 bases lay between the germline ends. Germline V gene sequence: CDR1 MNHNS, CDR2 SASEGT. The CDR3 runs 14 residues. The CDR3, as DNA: TGTGCCAGCAGTGAGGCGGGGTTAGGAAACACCATATATTTT. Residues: CASSEAGLGNTIYF.

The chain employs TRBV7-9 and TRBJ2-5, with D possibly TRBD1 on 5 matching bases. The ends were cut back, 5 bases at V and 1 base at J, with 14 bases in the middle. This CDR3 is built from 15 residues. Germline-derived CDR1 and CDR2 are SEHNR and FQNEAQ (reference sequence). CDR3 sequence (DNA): TGTGCCAGCAGCCGTCCCTTTGGGGCCCAAGAGACCCAGTACTTC. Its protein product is CASSRPFGAQETQYF.

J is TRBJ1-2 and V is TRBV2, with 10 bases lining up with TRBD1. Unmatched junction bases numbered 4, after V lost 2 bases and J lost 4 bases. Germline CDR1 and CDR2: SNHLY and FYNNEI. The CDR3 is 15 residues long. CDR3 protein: CASSEQTGGSYGYTF. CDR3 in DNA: TGTGCCAGCAGTGAACAGACAGGGGGCAGCTATGGCTACACCTTC.

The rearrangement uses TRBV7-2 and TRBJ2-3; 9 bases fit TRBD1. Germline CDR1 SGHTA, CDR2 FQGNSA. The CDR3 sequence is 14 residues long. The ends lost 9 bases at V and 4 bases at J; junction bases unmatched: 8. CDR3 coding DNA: TGTGCCAGTCGACAGGGGGTTGGGGCAGATACGCAGTATTTT. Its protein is CASRQGVGADTQYF.

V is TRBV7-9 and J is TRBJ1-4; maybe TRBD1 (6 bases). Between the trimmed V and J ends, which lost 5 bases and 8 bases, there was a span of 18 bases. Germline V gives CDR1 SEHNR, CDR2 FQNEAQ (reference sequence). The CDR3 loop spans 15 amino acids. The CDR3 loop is CASSTRVGGPEKLFF. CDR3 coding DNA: TGTGCCAGCAGCACCCGCGTGGGGGGGCCCGAAAAACTGTTTTTT.

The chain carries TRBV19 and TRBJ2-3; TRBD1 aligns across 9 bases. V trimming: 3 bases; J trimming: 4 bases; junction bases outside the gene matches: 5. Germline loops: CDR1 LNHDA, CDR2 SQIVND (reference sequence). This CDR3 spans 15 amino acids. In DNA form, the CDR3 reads TGTGCCAGTAGTATGCGGGACAGGGTACCAGATACGCAGTATTTT. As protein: CASSMRDRVPDTQYF.

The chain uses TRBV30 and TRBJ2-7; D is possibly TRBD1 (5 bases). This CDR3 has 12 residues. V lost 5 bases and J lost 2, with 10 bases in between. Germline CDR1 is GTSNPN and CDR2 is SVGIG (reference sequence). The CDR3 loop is CAWASGTYEQYF. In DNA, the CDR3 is TGTGCCTGGGCGTCAGGGACCTACGAGCAGTACTTC.